The source of this TCR beta chain is a study of shared clonotypes between healthy human individuals. Study overall: Three plates each covered CD4 naive and memory; CD8 naive two, CD8 memory one.

The CDR3 extends over 13 amino acids. Trimming pared 3 bases from V and 3 bases from J, leaving 10 bases between. Germline CDR1 is SGHKS and CDR2 is YYEKEE (reference sequence). Naive CD8 populations comprised CD45RO-negative cells positively selected for CCR7, excluding terminally differentiated effector memory CD45RA+ cells. The donors, all of them Caucasian adults, lived in Nashville, Tennessee. At the deep level, the assay was run. Clones were read by immunoSEQ multiplex PCR, and TCRdb kept only the in-frame ones, dropping some. The repertoire includes about 2 million clones, approximately 95% of them detected once, and 0.9% to 1.4% sits in the top ten.

Sequencing used naive CD8+ T cells sorted from blood. The gene calls are TRBV5-5 and TRBJ2-7; D unresolved. This TCR derives from a man younger than 30 in good health. CDR3 in amino acids: CASSSLISYEQYF. The CDR3 DNA reads TGTGCCAGCAGCTCCCTTATTAGCTACGAGCAGTACTTC.